This entry is about one TCR beta chain. Its antigen is currently unknown. These data belong to a study of CD8+ T cells in alopecia areata. Study background: Tofacitinib was taken orally by treated patients, and the dose was 5 to 10 mg twice daily.

CDR1 and CDR2 from the germline V gene are MNHEY and SMNVEV (reference sequence). Unmatched junction bases numbered 3, after V lost 6 bases and J lost 3 bases. This CDR3 spans 13 amino acids. Points from the study as a whole: Higher clonality was seen in lesional scalp than in normal scalp, especially in alopecia totalis/universalis.

This sample's treatment: oral pan-JAK inhibitor, 5-10 mg twice daily. Investigators sorted PBMCs to obtain both CD4+ and CD8+ T cells. TCR sequencing used cDNA made by reverse transcription of extracted RNA. TCRdb keeps only in-frame clones here, not all; method: immunoSEQ multiplex PCR. The data show about 110,000 clones, with less than 60% seen just once and about 3.7% held by the top ten. The receptor's source is a human donor with alopecia areata. The sample here was CD4+ T cells sorted from blood, taken at week 24, from a patient treated with tofacitinib. The chain is built from TRBV27 and TRBJ2-3; 7 bases agree with TRBD2. CDR3 nucleotide sequence: TGTGCCAGCAGGCGACTAGCAACAGATACGCAGTATTTT. This encodes CASRRLATDTQYF.